This T cell receptor beta chain was retrieved from a study of Ad26.COV2.S vaccination and SARS-CoV-2 variants. Turning to the study itself: Ad26.COV2.S arm of COV1001 included the donor. The study gave Ad26.COV2.S intramuscularly, once or twice 56 days apart.

Using immunoSEQ multiplex PCR, the repertoire was profiled, and TCRdb retains in-frame clones only, with some absent. The data contain a few hundred thousand clones, about 89% of them singletons. Treatment: around 19 received Ad26.COV2.S at low or high dose, single or two shots; about 5 received placebo; per-sample allocation not given. Specimens were obtained on day 63 following the first vaccine or placebo injection. Recruitment in Boston yielded a donor of adult age, 18-55 years. Germline V gene data show CDR1 as SGHTA and CDR2 as FQGTGA. This CDR3 has 12 residues. Trimming took 4 bases from V and 7 from J, leaving 10 bases between them. Turning to this clone: Its antigen is not known.

Study-wide results and limits: Substantial post-vaccination breadth of spike-specific CD8+ and CD4+ T cell responses was reported.

This TCR was sampled from a person aged 18-60 years who received the Ad26.COV2.S COVID-19 vaccine or a placebo. This chain joins TRBV7-3 and TRBJ2-5, with D perhaps TRBD2 (5 bases). This specimen was peripheral blood, taken in a trial of Ad26.COV2.S vaccine versus placebo. CDR3 bases: TGTGCCAGCAGCTCGGACTCTGCGACCCAGTACTTC. This gives the protein CASSSDSATQYF.